The clone carrying this TCR beta chain was seen at least ten times. Its antigen is undetermined. This sample was taken from a study of identical twins. Study results and caveats: Modeled out-of-frame TCR alpha sharing in monozygotic twins fell below observed levels. Low generation-probability sequences were in excess among twin-shared out-of-frame alpha sequences.

Template switching supplied a universal primer site; unique molecular identifiers were carried on the cDNA. One entry per CDR3 protein, called by TCRdb with MiXCR from the 5' RACE reads. The sample has a few hundred thousand distinct CDR3 sequences; roughly 9% are singletons. V lost 9 bases and J lost 3, with 12 bases in between. Germline-derived CDR1 and CDR2 are SGHRS and YFSETQ. This CDR3 is 12 amino acids long. The source is a woman aged 45-65 years in good health. The chain couples TRBV5-1 to TRBJ1-1; D perhaps matches TRBD1 (5 bases). Sequences were obtained from naive T cells sorted from blood. CDR3 protein: CATRVGDTEAFF. CDR3 bases: TGCGCCACCAGGGTGGGAGACACTGAAGCTTTCTTT. Drawing the rest from reference TRBV5-1 and TRBJ1-1, the complete variable domain is KAGVTQTPRYLIKTRGQQVTLSCSPISGHRSVSWYQQTPGQGLQFLFEYFSETQRNKGNFPGRFSGRQFSNSRSEMNVSTLELGDSALYLCATRVGDTEAFFGQGTRLTVV.